This T cell receptor beta chain originates from a study of sequential checkpoint blockade in melanoma. The overall study: First-line arms were nivolumab then ipilimumab, or the reverse, randomized 1:1. Maintenance nivolumab came after either treatment sequence.

In its sample, this clone was seen a few times. The protocol was immunoSEQ multiplex PCR, while the TCRdb copy is restricted to in-frame clones and leaves out a portion. Of some 20,000 clones listed, 75% to 85% are singletons. This CDR3 has 16 residues. Per germline, CDR1 SEHNR and CDR2 FQNEAQ (reference sequence). Trimming at V came to 5 bases and at J to 2 bases, leaving 12 bases not matched to a gene. As for treatment: randomized to nivolumab then ipilimumab (arm A) or the reverse (arm B). None of the patients previously received DNA-damaging chemotherapy. Sorted cells were live CD3+CD8+, lacking CD19 and CD56, from PBMCs.

The sequence came from a human donor with melanoma. Material: CD8+ T cells sorted from blood (inferred from file names), obtained from a patient given nivolumab and ipilimumab in sequence. The chain employs TRBV7-9 and TRBJ2-7, with 7 nucleotides matching TRBD1. CDR3 coding DNA: TGTGCCAGCAGCCTCGAGGGGGCGCAGAAACCCTACGAGCAGTACTTC. Protein sequence: CASSLEGAQKPYEQYF.